These 16 T cell receptor beta chains were all obtained from the same sample, sequenced in a study of cytomegalovirus exposure and HLA in healthy donors. This PCR relied on a set of 60 Vbeta primers and 13 Jbeta primers. The table came from immunoSEQ multiplex PCR; TCRdb's copy has only in-frame clones and leaves some out. Of around 280,000 clones detected, approximately 90% appear once; the ten largest clones hold less than 2.5%. Sequenced: PBMCs. These receptors were taken from a woman under 30 in good health and CMV-seronegative.

The J gene is TRBJ2-7, the V gene TRBV5-5; the match to TRBD2 covers 15 bases. Germline values: CDR1 SGHKS, CDR2 YYEKEE (reference sequence). The CDR3 is 18 amino acids. V shed 0 bases and J 3 bases; nucleotides not matched to a gene: 7. CDR3 DNA: TGTGCCAGCAGCTTGGGGACTAGCGGGGGGGCGGCCCGCTACGAGCAGTACTTC. Translation gives CASSLGTSGGAARYEQYF. The full variable domain, rest sourced from reference TRBV5-5 and TRBJ2-7, is DAGVTQSPTHLIKTRGQQVTLRCSPISGHKSVSWYQQVLGQGPQFIFQYYEKEERGRGNFPDRFSARQFPNYSSELNVNALLLGDSALYLCASSLGTSGGAARYEQYFGPGTRLTVT.

This CDR3 is CASSWRTNSYNEQFF. The CDR3 coding sequence is TGCGCCAGCAGCTGGCGGACTAACTCCTACAATGAGCAGTTCTTC. V gene TRBV5-1 combines with J gene TRBJ2-1; tentatively, D is TRBD2 (6 bases). The CDR3 is 15 residues long. Germline CDR1 and CDR2: SGHRS and YFSETQ. Trimming left V 3 bases short and J 0 bases short, with 10 bases between. Full variable domain (missing parts from reference TRBV5-1 and TRBJ2-1): KAGVTQTPRYLIKTRGQQVTLSCSPISGHRSVSWYQQTPGQGLQFLFEYFSETQRNKGNFPGRFSGRQFSNSRSEMNVSTLELGDSALYLCASSWRTNSYNEQFFGPGTRLTVL.

This sequence joins TRBV30 and TRBJ1-2, with D possibly TRBD1 on 5 matching bases. Trimming removed 8 bases at V and 1 base at J, with 14 bases between. CDR1 and CDR2 (germline): GTSNPN, SVGIG (reference sequence). The CDR3 spans 13 residues. CDR3 region: CASRNQGNYGYTF. CDR3 nucleotides: TGTGCCAGCAGAAACCAGGGTAACTATGGCTACACCTTC.

The rearrangement joins TRBV4-2 to TRBJ2-7, with D possibly being TRBD1 (8 bases). Trimming left V 4 bases short and J 1 base short, with 14 bases between. CDR3 length: 15 amino acids. Germline V gives CDR1 LGHNA, CDR2 YNFKEQ. The CDR3 reads CASSLSGTGSYEQYF. The CDR3 coding sequence is TGTGCCAGCAGCCTGAGCGGGACAGGATCCTACGAGCAGTACTTC.

This clone has a single count. V and J are TRBV29-1 and TRBJ1-3; D is uncertain. The CDR3 length is 12 residues. CDR1 is SQVTM and CDR2 is ANQGSEA in the germline V gene. The V gene lost 5 bases and the J gene lost 4 bases, with 9 bases spanning the gap. The CDR3 region has the DNA TGCAGCGTTTCAGAAGTAGGAAACACCATATATTTT. It specifies CSVSEVGNTIYF.

V and J are TRBV6-1 and TRBJ1-6; 8 bases line up with TRBD1. The length of the CDR3 is 16 residues. Germline V gene sequence: CDR1 MNHNS, CDR2 SASEGT. With 0 bases clipped from V and 8 bases from J, the junction kept 6 bases outside the gene matches. The CDR3 DNA follows: TGTGCCAGCAGTGAAGCGTTGACAGGGGACTATTCACCCCTCCACTTT. Translation gives CASSEALTGDYSPLHF.

This chain links TRBV9 with TRBJ2-3; D is unclear. The V end lost 3 bases, the J end lost 0 bases, and 11 bases lay between the germline ends. The CDR3 consists of 15 residues. CDR1 and CDR2 (germline): SGDLS, YYNGEE. CDR3 sequence reads: CASSGPTPSTDTQYF. Here the CDR3 DNA reads TGTGCCAGCAGCGGTCCTACCCCCAGCACAGATACGCAGTATTTT.

J is TRBJ2-5 and V is TRBV7-6; 7 bases line up with TRBD1. The germline V gene encodes CDR1 SGHVS and CDR2 FNYEAQ. V lost 4 bases, J lost 3 bases, and 5 bases stayed unmatched. The CDR3 is 14 amino acids. The CDR3 region is CASSSQTGKETQYF. Here the CDR3 DNA reads TGTGCCAGCAGCTCACAGACAGGGAAAGAGACCCAGTACTTC.

This rearrangement joins TRBV27 to TRBJ1-1, with 9 bases identical to TRBD1. The junction had 6 bases not matched to a gene; V was cut back by 6 bases and J by 4 bases. The CDR3 is 14 residues long. Germline CDR1 reads MNHEY; CDR2 reads SMNVEV (reference sequence). The chain's CDR3 is CASSDRGVSTEAFF. The CDR3 DNA is TGTGCCAGCAGCGACAGGGGGGTAAGCACTGAAGCTTTCTTT.

The chain is built from TRBV30 and TRBJ1-1; D unclear. The germline V and J ends were trimmed by 4 bases and 4 bases, with 13 bases remaining between them. The CDR3 spans 13 residues. Germline CDR1 and CDR2: GTSNPN and SVGIG (reference sequence). In DNA form, the CDR3 reads TGTGCCTGGAATGGAGCGGAGGGCACTGAAGCTTTCTTT. Translating it yields CAWNGAEGTEAFF.

With respect to this clone: The identical CDR3 is also encoded by other nucleotide sequences in the sample. The V and J genes are TRBV2 and TRBJ2-7; the match to TRBD1 covers 9 bases. V lost 1 base, J lost 3 bases, and 4 bases stayed unmatched. Looked up from germline, CDR1 is SNHLY and CDR2 is FYNNEI. The length of the CDR3 is 15 residues. CDR3 protein: CASSEGGTGIYEQYF. As DNA, the CDR3 is TGTGCCAGCAGTGAAGGGGGGACAGGGATCTACGAGCAGTACTTC.

This clone was detected only once. The chain recombines TRBV6-6 with TRBJ1-1; weak D call: TRBD1 (6 bases). This CDR3 spans 11 amino acids. Germline lookup yields CDR1 MNHNY and CDR2 SVGAGI (reference sequence). V was shortened by 8 bases and J by 9 bases, with 13 bases between the two germline ends. The CDR3 protein is CASAGGAQAFF. CDR3 nucleotide sequence: TGTGCCAGCGCCGGGGGGGCGCAAGCTTTCTTT.

The J gene is TRBJ1-2, the V gene TRBV19, with 12 bases that match TRBD1. V shed 0 bases and J 2 bases; nucleotides not matched to a gene: 7. The CDR3 spans 18 residues. Germline lookup yields CDR1 LNHDA and CDR2 SQIVND (reference sequence). CDR3 nucleotide sequence: TGTGCCAGTAGTATAGATCTGGGACAGGGGGCTACGAACTATGGCTACACCTTC. It codes for CASSIDLGQGATNYGYTF. Variable domain in full (rest from reference TRBV19 and TRBJ1-2): DGGITQSPKYLFRKEGQNVTLSCEQNLNHDAMYWYRQDPGQGLRLIYYSQIVNDFQKGDIAEGYSVSREKKESFPLTVTSAQKNPTAFYLCASSIDLGQGATNYGYTFGSGTRLTVV.

The J gene is TRBJ2-3, the V gene TRBV4-1, with 15 bases aligning to TRBD2. The CDR3 is 16 residues long. V shed 2 bases, J shed 4 bases, and the junction held 1 base outside the gene matches. Germline CDR1 MGHRA, CDR2 YSYEKL. CDR3 loop: CASSQRTSGGADTQYF. CDR3 sequence (DNA): TGCGCCAGCAGCCAAAGGACTAGCGGGGGGGCAGATACGCAGTATTTT.

The chain recombines TRBV6-1 with TRBJ1-2; unclear D gene. The germline V and J ends were trimmed by 4 bases and 8 bases, with 17 bases remaining between them. Looked up from germline, CDR1 is MNHNS and CDR2 is SASEGT. This CDR3 is built from 14 residues. Written as DNA, the CDR3 is TGTGCCAGCAGTGTGACAAGGGAGGAGGTGGGCTACACCTTC. As protein: CASSVTREEVGYTF.

The gene calls are TRBV9 and TRBJ1-2; 8 nucleotides match TRBD1. This CDR3 is 16 amino acids long. Germline loops: CDR1 SGDLS, CDR2 YYNGEE. V was clipped by 3 bases and J by 4 bases; unmatched bases: 11. The CDR3 sequence: CASSASTGTGPYGYTF. CDR3 DNA: TGTGCCAGCAGCGCGAGTACCGGGACAGGTCCCTATGGCTACACCTTC.